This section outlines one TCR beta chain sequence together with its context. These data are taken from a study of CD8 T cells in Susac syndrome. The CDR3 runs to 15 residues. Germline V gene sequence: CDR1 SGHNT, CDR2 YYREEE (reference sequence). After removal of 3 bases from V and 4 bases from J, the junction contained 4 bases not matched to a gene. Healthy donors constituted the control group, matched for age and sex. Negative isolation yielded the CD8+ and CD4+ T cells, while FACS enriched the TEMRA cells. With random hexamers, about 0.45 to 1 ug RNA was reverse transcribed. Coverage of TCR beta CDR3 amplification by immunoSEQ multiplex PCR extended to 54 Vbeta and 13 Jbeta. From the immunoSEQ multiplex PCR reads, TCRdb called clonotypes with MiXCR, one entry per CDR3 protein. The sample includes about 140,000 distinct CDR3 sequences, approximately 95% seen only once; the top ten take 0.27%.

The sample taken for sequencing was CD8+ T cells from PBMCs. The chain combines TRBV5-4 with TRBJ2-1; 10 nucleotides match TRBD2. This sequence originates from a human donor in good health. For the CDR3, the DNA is TGTGCCAGCAGCTGGGGACTAGCGAGGTACAATGAGCAGTTCTTC. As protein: CASSWGLARYNEQFF.